Listed below are T cell receptor beta chains from one sample, sequenced in a study of sequential checkpoint blockade in melanoma. Clones were read by immunoSEQ multiplex PCR, and TCRdb kept only the in-frame ones, dropping some. Of over 3,000 clones detected, 45% to 60% appear once; the ten largest clones hold 20%. The sample consisted of CD8+ T cells sorted from blood (inferred from file names), taken from a patient given nivolumab and ipilimumab in sequence. Source of these receptors: a human patient with melanoma. Some clones in this sample may be carry-over from other donors' samples. CDR3s include the opening cysteine and the closing phenylalanine or tryptophan. The D gene is left open where the match is weak. A row's size may be missing; if present it is once, few, many or a size class.

TRBD1	-	TRBJ2-7	TRBV13	TGTGCCAGCAGATCTAGAGGGGACAGTCGGGTTCGGTACTTC	CASRSRGDSRVRYF
TRBD1	-	TRBJ2-7	TRBV25-1	TGTGCCAGCAGTAATGGGAAAGGGGGCTATTTGGGTAACGAGCAGTACTTC	CASSNGKGGYLGNEQYF
-	-	TRBJ2-2	TRBV2	TGTGCCAGCAGTGGACTGAGCCCTTCGGTCTCCGGGGAGCTGTTTTTT	CASSGLSPSVSGELFF
-	-	TRBJ1-1	TRBV6-5	TGTGCCAGCAGGAAACGGGGGGTTGTCACTGAAGCTTTCTTT	CASRKRGVVTEAFF
TRBD2	-	TRBJ2-1	TRBV9	TGTGCCAGCACCGGACTAGCGGGAGGTAATGAGCAGTTCTTC	CASTGLAGGNEQFF
-	-	TRBJ2-7	TRBV6-1	TGTGCCAGCAGAGATGGGGCTGGGGAGCAGTACTTC	CASRDGAGEQYF
TRBD1	-	TRBJ2-5	TRBV7-3	TGTGCCAGCAGCTTACGGGCCGGGACAGGGTCAGAGACCCAGTACTTC	CASSLRAGTGSETQYF
TRBD1	medium-sized	TRBJ2-2	TRBV4-1	TGCGCCAGCAGCCAAGTGGCAGGGGGCACCGGGGAGCTGTTTTTT	CASSQVAGGTGELFF
-	few	TRBJ1-3	TRBV30	TGTGCCTGGAGTAGCTGGCAGGGGCCCGACTCTGGAAACACCATATATTTT	CAWSSWQGPDSGNTIYF
TRBD2	few	TRBJ2-3	TRBV7-9	TGTGCCAGCAGCCACCCGGGAGGGGTAGCGGGGCTCACAGATACGCAGTATTTT	CASSHPGGVAGLTDTQYF
-	-	TRBJ2-7	TRBV19	TGTGCCAGCCGGAGCACAGGGGAGGCCTACGAGCAGTACTTC	CASRSTGEAYEQYF
-	-	TRBJ1-2	TRBV28	TGTGCCAGCAGTTTATCCCTAGGCTATGGCTACACCTTC	CASSLSLGYGYTF
-	-	TRBJ2-7	TRBV27	TGTGCCAGCAGTCCCGGACGGACTACCTACGAGCAGTACTTC	CASSPGRTTYEQYF
TRBD2	-	TRBJ2-5	TRBV5-4	TGTGCCAGCAGCTTTAAACTAGCGGGGGACCAAGAGACCCAGTACTTC	CASSFKLAGDQETQYF
-	few	TRBJ1-1	TRBV4-1	TGCGCCAGCAGCCACCCAGTACTGAACACTGAAGCTTTCTTT	CASSHPVLNTEAFF
TRBD1	few	TRBJ1-2	TRBV19	TGTACCAGTAGTACCGCCGGACAGGGTAGGGAAGACTATTGCTACACCTTC	CTSSTAGQGREDYCYTF
-	-	TRBJ1-2	TRBV4-3	TGCGCCAGCAGCCAGGGGGCTGAGTATAACTATGGCTACACCTTC	CASSQGAEYNYGYTF
-	few	TRBJ1-2	TRBV28	TGTGCCAGCAGTTTTCCAGGGAGGAATGGCTACACCTTC	CASSFPGRNGYTF
-	-	TRBJ1-1	TRBV23-1	TGCGCCAGCAGTCTAGCTGGGACTGAAGCTTTCTTT	CASSLAGTEAFF
-	few	TRBJ1-1	TRBV4-1	TGCGCCAGCAGCCAAGATGGGGCCCCCCAGGGGCGGAACACTGAAGCTTTCTTT	CASSQDGAPQGRNTEAFF
TRBD1	-	TRBJ2-5	TRBV7-9	TGTGCCAGCAGCCCCCGGACAGGACAGGAACAAGAGACCCAGTACTTC	CASSPRTGQEQETQYF
TRBD2	-	TRBJ2-1	TRBV30	TGTGCCTGGAGTGGAGCGGGGGTGTCCTACAATGAGCAGTTCTTC	CAWSGAGVSYNEQFF
-	-	TRBJ1-1	TRBV7-2	TGTGCCTCAGCGGGGAACACTGAAGCTTTCTTT	CASAGNTEAFF
-	once	TRBJ2-5	TRBV11-2	TGTGCCAGCAGGTATACAGGAGAGGAGACCCAGTACTTC	CASRYTGEETQYF
TRBD2	-	TRBJ2-1	TRBV29-1	TGCAGCGTTGAAAAGCGGGGGGCAGCAAATGAGCAGTTCTTC	CSVEKRGAANEQFF
TRBD1	-	TRBJ2-5	TRBV2	TGTGCCAGCAAGCCGGGACAGGGGGCTCGCCAAGAGACCCAGTACTTC	CASKPGQGARQETQYF
TRBD1	few	TRBJ2-2	TRBV7-9	TGTGCCAGCAGCAACCGACAGGGGGCGGCGAACACCGGGGAGCTGTTTTTT	CASSNRQGAANTGELFF
TRBD1	once	TRBJ1-6	TRBV4-3	TGCGCCAGCAGCCAAGATTCTTCGGCAGGGGGCAATTCACCCCTCCACTTT	CASSQDSSAGGNSPLHF
TRBD1	-	TRBJ1-2	TRBV4-1	TGCGCCAGCAGCCAAGATCTTGTCGGGACAGGGGATGGCTACACCTTC	CASSQDLVGTGDGYTF
TRBD2	once	TRBJ2-7	TRBV19	TGTGCCAGTAGCGTGGCTAGCGGGGAGTACGAGCAGTACTTC	CASSVASGEYEQYF
-	-	TRBJ1-5	TRBV19	TGTGCCAGTAGCTGGGCAAGCAATCAGCCCCAGCATTTT	CASSWASNQPQHF
TRBD1	few	TRBJ1-5	TRBV6-6	TGTGCCAGCAGCTCCAGGGGGTCGGGCAATCAGCCCCAGCATTTT	CASSSRGSGNQPQHF
-	few	TRBJ1-5	TRBV6-5	TGTGCCAGCAGACTCTCAGGGGATAGCAATCAGCCCCAGCATTTT	CASRLSGDSNQPQHF
-	-	TRBJ2-1	TRBV5-8	TGTGCCAGCAGCTTGGGGCCCTCCCCAATTGAGCAGTTCTTC	CASSLGPSPIEQFF
TRBD1	-	TRBJ2-1	TRBV19	TGTGCCAGTAGTATAGCTTGGCAGGGGGCCTACAATGAGCAGTTCTTC	CASSIAWQGAYNEQFF
-	few	TRBJ2-3	TRBV11-2	TGTGCCAGCAGCCCAGGGGGGAGAGCGGGGGTCCTCGGGGATACGCAGTATTTT	CASSPGGRAGVLGDTQYF